A selection of T cell receptor beta chains follows, all from one sample in a study of immunodeficiency. Profiling relied on immunoSEQ multiplex PCR, and the TCRdb table lists in-frame clones only, not all of them. The sample records some 930 clones, 90% to 95% being singletons. The sequencing input was CD4+ T cells from blood. These TCRs come from a female donor. Each CDR3 is given with its conserved first and last residue. The order of the fields is V gene, clone size, D gene, CDR3 protein. D genes are given only for firm matches. Only part of the rows carry a size: once, few, many, or a class if the clone is expanded.

>TRBV4-1|NA|NA
CASSPSFVGGGGTDTQYF
>TRBV30|NA|TRBD1
CAWSAQGTEAFF
>TRBV5-1|NA|NA
CASSLGAGRTGELFF
>TRBV3-1/TRBV3-2|NA|NA
CASSHAPGRGTEAFF
>TRBV11-1|NA|NA
CASSPTGGMIGELFF
>TRBV30|NA|NA
CAWSVGGSQGTEAFF
>TRBV7-9|once|NA
CASSLEAGPGSNYGYTF
>TRBV2|NA|TRBD2
CASSLLAYNEQFF
>TRBV5-5|NA|NA
CASSFSLTSQETQYF
>TRBV2|NA|TRBD1
CASTVGQGIANEKLFF
>TRBV2|NA|TRBD1
CASIQTGGPNYGYTF
>TRBV7-9|NA|TRBD2
CASSFGREGRTQYF
>TRBV12-5|NA|TRBD1
CASGPDRQGNNIDYGYTF
>TRBV5-6|NA|NA
CASGNMNTEAFF
>TRBV3-1/TRBV3-2|once|TRBD2
CASSQGLAYSGGNIQYF